A selection of T cell receptor beta chains follows, all from one sample in a study of early T cells in non-severe SARS-CoV-2 infection. One entry per CDR3 protein, called by TCRdb with MiXCR from the 5' RACE reads. There are about 60,000 distinct CDR3 sequences in the sample; roughly 10% occur only once, and roughly 3.2% lies in the top ten. Sequencing input: whole blood. The receptors stem from an adult who was a healthcare worker with PCR-confirmed SARS-CoV-2 infection or an uninfected control (not recorded which). The CDR3 runs from the conserved cysteine through the conserved F or W. A D gene is named only where the DNA matches it firmly. The size of a clone is reported for some rows only, either as once, few or many, or as a class for expanded clones.

>TRBJ2-3|TRBV7-3|15|NA|few
CASSLGSGTADTQYF
TGTGCCAGCAGCTTGGGATCGGGGACCGCAGATACGCAGTATTTT
>TRBJ2-7|TRBV7-3|14|TRBD2|NA
CASSPTSGIGEQYF
TGTGCCAGCAGCCCGACTAGCGGGATCGGCGAGCAGTACTTC
>TRBJ2-1|TRBV20-1|20|TRBD2|few
CSARVPLYLAGGKLLNEQFF
TGCAGTGCTAGAGTCCCCCTATACCTAGCGGGAGGGAAACTACTCAATGAGCAGTTCTTC
>TRBJ2-1|TRBV6-2/TRBV6-3|17|TRBD2|few
CASSYNPWAGGFDEQFF
TGTGCCAGCAGTTACAACCCCTGGGCGGGAGGATTCGATGAGCAGTTCTTC
>TRBJ2-7|TRBV18|13|NA|NA
CASSPGQNYEQYF
TGTGCCAGCTCACCCGGACAGAACTACGAGCAGTACTTC
>TRBJ1-3|TRBV27|15|NA|many
CASSLQLSSGNTIYF
TGTGCCAGCAGTTTGCAGCTTAGCTCTGGAAACACCATATATTTT
>TRBJ1-2|TRBV18|16|TRBD1|many
CASSPSGTGDFYGYTF
TGTGCCAGCTCACCTTCCGGGACAGGGGATTTCTATGGCTACACCTTC
>TRBJ2-1|TRBV7-2|18|NA|NA
CASSVAYAGTPLASEQFF
TGTGCCAGCAGCGTAGCCTACGCCGGGACCCCATTGGCCAGTGAGCAGTTCTTC
>TRBJ1-3|TRBV12-3/TRBV12-4|14|NA|NA
CASGGDRSENTIYF
TGTGCCAGCGGAGGGGACCGCTCTGAAAACACCATATATTTT
>TRBJ1-2|TRBV5-1|13|TRBD1|few
CASSLGGPNGYTF
TGCGCCAGCAGCTTAGGGGGCCCGAATGGCTACACCTTC
>TRBJ2-5|TRBV29-1|11|NA|NA
CSVSDWETEYF
TGCAGCGTTTCGGACTGGGAGACCGAGTACTTC
>TRBJ1-2|TRBV5-1|16|NA|few
CASSLGGGGPPERYTF
TGCGCCAGCAGCTTGGGCGGCGGAGGCCCCCCCGAACGCTACACCTTC
>TRBJ2-1|TRBV5-4|15|TRBD2|few
CASTGPRGSSNEQFF
TGTGCCAGCACCGGCCCCCGCGGGAGTAGCAATGAGCAGTTCTTC
>TRBJ2-7|TRBV18|14|NA|NA
CASSPGQDGYEQYF
TGTGCCAGCTCACCAGGGCAGGATGGCTACGAGCAGTACTTC
>TRBJ2-2|TRBV12-3/TRBV12-4|16|TRBD2|few
CASSPQAGANTGELFF
TGTGCCAGCAGCCCACAGGCGGGGGCGAACACCGGGGAGCTGTTTTTT
>TRBJ1-4|TRBV7-2|16|NA|many
CASSVGSGTLGEKLFF
TGTGCCAGCAGCGTCGGATCCGGGACCCTCGGGGAAAAACTGTTTTTT
>TRBJ2-5|TRBV12-3/TRBV12-4|14|NA|few
CASSLQGGVETQYF
TGTGCCAGCAGTTTGCAGGGGGGGGTGGAGACCCAGTACTTC
>TRBJ2-4|TRBV7-9|16|TRBD2|NA
CASSSGLAIAKNIQYF
TGTGCCAGCAGCTCGGGACTAGCTATAGCCAAAAACATTCAGTACTTC
>TRBJ1-2|TRBV6-6|13|TRBD1|NA
CASSLSGGDGYTF
TGTGCCAGCAGTCTTTCAGGGGGCGATGGCTACACCTTC
>TRBJ2-7|TRBV9|15|NA|few
CASSVFGRGMDEQYF
TGTGCCAGCAGCGTATTTGGCAGGGGAATGGACGAGCAGTACTTC
>TRBJ2-3|TRBV5-8|14|NA|few
CASSFGGGPDTQYF
TGTGCCAGCAGCTTCGGCGGCGGCCCAGATACGCAGTATTTT
>TRBJ2-7|TRBV5-1|15|TRBD1|NA
CASSPGQGSYYEQYF
TGCGCCAGCAGCCCCGGACAGGGGAGCTACTACGAGCAGTACTTC
>TRBJ2-1|TRBV29-1|18|TRBD1|NA
CSANAIGDRGPLENEQFF
TGCAGCGCCAATGCCATTGGGGACAGGGGCCCCCTGGAGAATGAGCAGTTCTTC
>TRBJ2-1|TRBV7-9|12|NA|many
CASSRIGDEQFF
TGTGCCAGCAGCCGTATTGGCGACGAGCAGTTCTTC
>TRBJ2-5|TRBV10-2|16|NA|NA
CASSDWKTGSPETQYF
TGCGCCAGCAGCGACTGGAAAACAGGGAGTCCAGAGACCCAGTACTTC
>TRBJ2-5|TRBV10-3|13|NA|many
CAISGRDQETQYF
TGTGCCATCAGTGGAAGGGATCAAGAGACCCAGTACTTC
>TRBJ2-3|TRBV18|14|NA|many
CASSGGRSTDTQYF
TGTGCCAGCTCAGGAGGGCGGAGCACAGATACGCAGTATTTT
>TRBJ2-7|TRBV20-1|15|TRBD1|many
CSARDPGQGAQEQYF
TGCAGTGCTAGAGATCCAGGACAGGGGGCGCAGGAGCAGTACTTC
>TRBJ2-3|TRBV5-1|14|NA|NA
CASSLEAGRDTQYF
TGCGCCAGCAGCTTGGAGGCGGGCAGGGATACGCAGTATTTT
>TRBJ2-1|TRBV11-2|16|NA|many
CASSLDSGGAYNEQFF
TGTGCCAGCAGCTTAGATAGTGGCGGAGCCTACAATGAGCAGTTCTTC
>TRBJ2-7|TRBV28|14|NA|NA
CASSPPDRLYEQYF
TGTGCCAGCAGCCCACCCGACAGGCTCTACGAGCAGTACTTC
>TRBJ2-1|TRBV5-1|16|TRBD2|NA
CASSLDASGRLDEQFF
TGCGCCAGCAGCTTGGATGCTAGCGGGAGATTGGATGAGCAGTTCTTC
>TRBJ1-1|TRBV6-5|14|NA|few
CASRPSALNTEAFF
TGTGCCAGCAGACCCTCTGCACTGAACACTGAAGCTTTCTTT
>TRBJ2-1|TRBV5-4|15|TRBD2|NA
CASAPDGLAERGQFF
TGTGCCAGCGCTCCCGACGGACTAGCTGAAAGGGGACAGTTCTTC
>TRBJ2-7|TRBV20-1|14|TRBD2|NA
CSARDPSGSYEQYF
TGCAGTGCTAGAGATCCTAGCGGGAGTTACGAGCAGTACTTC
>TRBJ2-7|TRBV2|15|NA|few
CASSPPDGQRYEQYF
TGTGCCAGCAGTCCCCCGGACGGCCAACGGTACGAGCAGTACTTC
>TRBJ1-4|TRBV12-3/TRBV12-4|17|NA|NA
CASSAALDSATNEKLFF
TGTGCCAGCAGCGCCGCGCTGGACAGTGCAACTAATGAAAAACTGTTTTTT
>TRBJ2-1|TRBV6-5|15|NA|few
CASSYSRVGRNEQFF
TGTGCCAGCAGTTACTCGCGGGTAGGCCGGAATGAGCAGTTCTTC
>TRBJ2-1|TRBV6-2/TRBV6-3|15|NA|few
CASSFAGREDNEQFF
TGTGCCAGCAGTTTCGCCGGCAGGGAGGACAATGAGCAGTTCTTC
>TRBJ2-7|TRBV29-1|13|NA|NA
CSVQSDSFSEQYF
TGCAGCGTCCAGTCCGACAGTTTCTCAGAGCAGTACTTC
>TRBJ2-5|TRBV6-6|14|TRBD2|NA
CASSYGSGQETQYF
TGTGCCAGCAGTTATGGTAGCGGGCAAGAGACCCAGTACTTC
>TRBJ2-7|TRBV7-9|11|TRBD2|NA
CALSGVYEQYF
TGTGCCCTGAGCGGGGTCTACGAGCAGTACTTC
>TRBJ2-1|TRBV15|16|TRBD2|many
CATSPSGSDSYNEQFF
TGTGCCACCAGCCCTAGCGGGAGCGACTCCTACAATGAGCAGTTCTTC
>TRBJ2-1|TRBV29-1|10|NA|NA
CSGDEIEQFF
TGCAGCGGAGACGAGATTGAGCAGTTCTTC